These 16 T cell receptor beta chains originate from one sample sequenced in a study of human T cells and chemical hapten exposure. The time point here: patch test 2, 6 weeks after DPC sensitization. Treatment: therapeutic diphenylcyclopropenone sensitization with weekly scalp DPC. TCRdb re-analysed the RACE reads in MiXCR, keeping a single row per CDR3 protein. The sample has approximately 69,000 distinct CDR3 sequences, about 9.3% seen once; the top ten hold 6.8%. Sample: whole blood, taken in connection with sensitization to the hapten diphenylcyclopropenone (DPC). These TCRs come from a woman between 50 and 59 years old with alopecia areata. Some clones in this sample may be carry-over from other donors' samples.

V is TRBV11-2 and J is TRBJ2-3, with unresolved D. The germline V gene has CDR1 SGHAT and CDR2 FQNNGV. The CDR3 extends over 14 amino acids. V was clipped by 0 bases and J by 3 bases, with 7 bases between them. The CDR3 loop is CASSLELRTDTQYF. In DNA, the CDR3 is TGTGCCAGCAGCTTAGAGTTACGTACAGATACGCAGTATTTT.

The V call is TRBV24-1, the J call TRBJ2-2; D perhaps matches TRBD2 (6 bases). The CDR3 has 16 residues. Germline values: CDR1 KGHDR, CDR2 SFDVKD. The V and J ends lost 4 bases and 6 bases respectively, with 17 bases between them. The CDR3 DNA sequence: TGTGCCACCAGTGACCGAAACGGGAGTTGGGCCGGGGAGCTGTTTTTT. Its translation: CATSDRNGSWAGELFF.

This clonotype has just a few counts. V usage is TRBV12-3 or TRBV12-4 and J usage is TRBJ2-1; 7 nucleotides agree with TRBD1. The CDR3 runs to 18 residues. V trimming: 3 bases; J trimming: 7 bases; junction bases outside the gene matches: 18. CDR3 DNA: TGTGCCAGCAGTTTTGGCCCCCGGTCGGGAATCAGGGGGAATGAGCAGTTCTTC. This translates into CASSFGPRSGIRGNEQFF.

Many counts were recorded for this clonotype. The chain links TRBV5-6 to TRBJ2-4, with 9 bases identical to TRBD1. CDR3 length: 14 residues. V shed 3 bases, J shed 5 bases, and the junction held 3 bases outside the gene matches. Germline CDR1 reads SGHDT; CDR2 reads YYEEEE. The CDR3 is CASSWTGAQNIQYF. DNA of the CDR3: TGTGCCAGCAGCTGGACAGGGGCTCAAAACATTCAGTACTTC. Combining the CDR3 with reference TRBV5-6 and TRBJ2-4 gives the whole variable domain DAGVTQSPTHLIKTRGQQVTLRCSPKSGHDTVSWYQQALGQGPQFIFQYYEEEERQRGNFPDRFSGHQFPNYSSELNVNALLLGDSALYLCASSWTGAQNIQYFGAGTRLSVL.

This clonotype was found many times. The chain has TRBV29-1 and TRBJ1-1; D is perhaps TRBD1 (6 bases). Germline V gives CDR1 SQVTM, CDR2 ANQGSEA. The CDR3 sequence is 13 residues long. V lost 6 bases to trimming and J lost 1 base, with 12 bases between them. CDR3 DNA sequence: TGCAGCGTGGCTCAGGGACAGAACACTGAAGCTTTCTTT. This codes for CSVAQGQNTEAFF.

The rearrangement uses TRBV10-3 and TRBJ2-7; D unclear. The V end lost 2 bases, the J end lost 6 bases, and 5 bases lay between the germline ends. From germline, CDR1 is ENHRY and CDR2 SYGVKD. CDR3 length: 11 amino acids. This chain's CDR3 is CAISERLEQYF. For the CDR3, the DNA is TGTGCCATCAGTGAGCGGCTCGAGCAGTACTTC.

This clonotype was picked up many times. The gene calls are TRBV7-8 and TRBJ1-5; D unclear. This CDR3 region has 16 residues. CDR1 SGHVS and CDR2 FQNEAQ come from the germline V gene. V lost 3 bases, J lost 0 bases, and 12 bases lay in between. DNA for the CDR3: TGTGCCAGCAGCTTGGCCCGCCTTGGTAGCAATCAGCCCCAGCATTTT. It yields the protein CASSLARLGSNQPQHF.

This clonotype was observed at least ten times. The V call is TRBV9, the J call TRBJ2-5; 9 bases line up with TRBD2. This CDR3 spans 14 amino acids. Germline V CDR1 and CDR2: SGDLS, YYNGEE. The J segment lost 5 bases and the V segment lost 1 base, leaving 3 bases of the junction unmatched. CDR3 loop: CASSVSGRWETQYF. CDR3 bases: TGTGCCAGCAGCGTAAGCGGGAGGTGGGAGACCCAGTACTTC.

This clonotype was observed many times. The chain has TRBV11-3 and TRBJ1-1, with a weak D call TRBD1 (5 bases). Per the germline V gene, CDR1 is SGHNT and CDR2 is YENEEA. V was pared by 5 bases and J by 0 bases, with 7 bases between. This CDR3 has 13 amino acids. CDR3 sequence (DNA): TGTGCCAGCAGCCCGACAGTGAACACTGAAGCTTTCTTT. Its protein product is CASSPTVNTEAFF.

This clonotype showed up just a few times. V and J are TRBV11-2 and TRBJ2-7; 7 bases match TRBD2. V was clipped by 4 bases and J by 2 bases; unmatched bases: 11. This CDR3 contains 16 residues. The germline CDR1 and CDR2 sequences are SGHAT and FQNNGV. This chain's CDR3 is CASSSRRGGRTYEQYF. The CDR3 nucleotides read TGTGCCAGCAGCTCCAGAAGGGGAGGGAGAACCTACGAGCAGTACTTC.

This clonotype has at least ten counts. The rearrangement links TRBV29-1 to TRBJ2-2; D call uncertain. The CDR3 runs 12 residues. Trimming removed 6 bases at V and 0 bases at J, with 5 bases between. The germline V gene encodes CDR1 SQVTM and CDR2 ANQGSEA. This chain's CDR3 is CSVGANTGELFF. The CDR3 DNA reads as TGCAGCGTGGGCGCGAACACCGGGGAGCTGTTTTTT.

This clonotype was seen ten or more times. This chain joins TRBV7-9 and TRBJ1-2; possible D gene TRBD1, 5 bases. Trimming removed 5 bases from V and 4 bases from J, with 17 bases in between. This CDR3 region has 15 residues. Germline-derived CDR1 and CDR2 are SEHNR and FQNEAQ (reference sequence). Here the CDR3 DNA reads TGTGCCAGCAGCCCCCCCGGGGCAGGGTCCTATGGCTACACCTTC. Translated, it gives CASSPPGAGSYGYTF.

CDR3 coding DNA: TGCAGTGCGAAAGCGGGGGGAATAGATACGCAGTATTTT. Its protein product is CSAKAGGIDTQYF. The V call is TRBV20-1, the J call TRBJ2-3; 9 nucleotides line up with TRBD2. The CDR3 runs 13 residues. With 6 bases clipped from V and 5 bases from J, the junction kept 6 bases outside the gene matches. Germline-derived CDR1 and CDR2 are DFQATT and SNEGSKA (reference sequence).

In this sample, this clonotype turned up a few times. The chain has TRBV3-1 and TRBJ2-7; D unresolved. V lost 1 base to trimming and J lost 2 bases, with 3 bases between them. The CDR3 contains 12 residues. The V gene's germline CDR1 is LGHDT and CDR2 YNNKEL (reference sequence). The CDR3 spells CASSQATYEQYF. In DNA form, the CDR3 reads TGTGCCAGCAGCCAAGCAACCTACGAGCAGTACTTC.

This clonotype was found a few times. The gene calls are TRBV29-1 and TRBJ1-2; no firm D call. The germline V gene encodes CDR1 SQVTM and CDR2 ANQGSEA. CDR3 length: 13 residues. The V end was cut by 5 bases, the J end by 6 bases, with 16 bases between. The CDR3 loop reads CSVNTGSYDGYTF. CDR3 nucleotides: TGCAGCGTTAATACCGGGTCTTATGATGGCTACACCTTC.

This clonotype was recorded many times. The V call is TRBV20-1, the J call TRBJ2-1; the match to TRBD2 covers 10 bases. CDR3 length: 17 amino acids. The V and J ends lost 0 bases and 8 bases, in that order; junction bases with no gene match: 13. CDR1 is DFQATT and CDR2 is SNEGSKA in the germline V gene (reference sequence). CDR3 residues: CSARDLVSGRPGDEQFF. The CDR3, as DNA: TGCAGTGCTAGAGACCTCGTTAGCGGGAGGCCCGGGGATGAGCAGTTCTTC.